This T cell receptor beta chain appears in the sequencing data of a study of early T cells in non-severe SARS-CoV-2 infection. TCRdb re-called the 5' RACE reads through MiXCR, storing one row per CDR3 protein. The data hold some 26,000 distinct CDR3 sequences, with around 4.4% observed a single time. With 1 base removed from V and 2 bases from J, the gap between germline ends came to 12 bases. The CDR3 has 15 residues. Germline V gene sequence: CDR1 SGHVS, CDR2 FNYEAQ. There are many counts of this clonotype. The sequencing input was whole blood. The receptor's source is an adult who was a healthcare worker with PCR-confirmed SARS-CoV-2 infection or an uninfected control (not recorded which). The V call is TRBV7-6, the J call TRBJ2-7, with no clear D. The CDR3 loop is CASSLGLGGAYEQYF. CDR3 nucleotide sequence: TGTGCCAGCAGCTTAGGATTGGGCGGCGCCTACGAGCAGTACTTC. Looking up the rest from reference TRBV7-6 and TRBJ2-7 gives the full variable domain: GAGVSQSPRYKVTKRGQDVALRCDPISGHVSLYWYRQALGQGPEFLTYFNYEAQQDKSGLPNDRFSAERPEGSISTLTIQRTEQRDSAMYRCASSLGLGGAYEQYFGPGTRLTVT.